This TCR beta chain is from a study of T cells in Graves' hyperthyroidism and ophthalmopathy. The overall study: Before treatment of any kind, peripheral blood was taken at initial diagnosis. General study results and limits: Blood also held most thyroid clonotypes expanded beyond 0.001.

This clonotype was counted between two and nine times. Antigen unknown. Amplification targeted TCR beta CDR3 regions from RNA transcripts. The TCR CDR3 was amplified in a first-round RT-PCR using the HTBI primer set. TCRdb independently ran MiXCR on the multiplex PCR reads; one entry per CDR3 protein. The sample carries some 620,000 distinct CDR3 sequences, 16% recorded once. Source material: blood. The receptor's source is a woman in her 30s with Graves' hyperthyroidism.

The CDR3 sequence: CASSLRLQGARNTGELFF. CDR3 bases: TGTGCCAGCAGCTTAAGACTACAGGGGGCGCGAAACACCGGGGAGCTGTTTTTT. This chain connects TRBV7-8 to TRBJ2-2; 9 bases line up with TRBD1. The ends lost 2 bases at V and 2 bases at J; junction bases unmatched: 9. Germline V gene sequence: CDR1 SGHVS, CDR2 FQNEAQ. CDR3 length: 18 residues. Drawing the rest from reference TRBV7-8 and TRBJ2-2, the complete variable domain is GAGVSQSPRYKVAKRGQDVALRCDPISGHVSLFWYQQALGQGPEFLTYFQNEAQLDKSGLPSDRFFAERPEGSVSTLKIQRTQQEDSAVYLCASSLRLQGARNTGELFFGEGSRLTVL.